The rows below give T cell receptor beta chains drawn from one sample of a study of identifying expanded T cells in peripheral blood. The table came from immunoSEQ multiplex PCR; TCRdb's copy has only in-frame clones and leaves some out. The table includes 75,000 to 90,000 clones, around 90% detected once. The material sequenced was blood. These receptors came from a person aged 18 to 70 in good health. CDR3s include the opening cysteine and the closing phenylalanine or tryptophan. A D gene is named only where the DNA matches it firmly. The size of a clone is reported for some rows only, either as once, few or many, or as a class for expanded clones.

TRBV9	TRBJ2-1	12	-	TRBD1	CASSVGGGPKFF	TGTGCCAGCAGCGTAGGAGGGGGCCCGAAGTTCTTC
TRBV7-8	TRBJ2-3	16	-	-	CASSFGLWGRTDTQYF	TGTGCCAGCAGCTTTGGTTTGTGGGGCCGCACAGATACGCAGTATTTT
TRBV29-1	TRBJ2-3	15	-	TRBD1	CSVWVGTGGTDTQYF	TGCAGCGTTTGGGTGGGGACAGGGGGCACAGATACGCAGTATTTT
TRBV19	TRBJ1-6	13	-	-	CASKATVNSPLHF	TGTGCCAGTAAGGCGACAGTTAATTCACCCCTCCACTTT
TRBV29-1	TRBJ2-7	14	-	-	CSVVPRLESYEQYF	TGCAGCGTTGTACCCCGACTAGAGTCCTACGAGCAGTACTTC
TRBV9	TRBJ2-5	14	-	-	CASSVGSTQETQYF	TGTGCCAGCAGCGTAGGTTCGACCCAAGAGACCCAGTACTTC
TRBV7-2	TRBJ2-1	12	-	-	CATQRKDNEQFF	TGTGCCACCCAAAGAAAGGATAATGAGCAGTTCTTC
TRBV4-1	TRBJ2-2	16	-	-	CASSQVGGSRTGELFF	TGCGCCAGCAGCCAAGTGGGGGGATCGCGAACCGGGGAGCTGTTTTTT
TRBV30	TRBJ1-1	11	-	-	CAWSAWARAFF	TGTGCCTGGAGTGCCTGGGCAAGAGCTTTCTTT
TRBV29-1	TRBJ2-7	14	-	TRBD2	CSVERLADTYEQYF	TGCAGCGTTGAAAGGCTAGCGGATACCTACGAGCAGTACTTC
TRBV2	TRBJ2-3	15	-	TRBD2	CASGATSGSSDTQYF	TGTGCCAGCGGGGCGACTAGCGGGAGCTCAGATACGCAGTATTTT
TRBV4-1	TRBJ2-1	15	-	-	CASSQDRYPYNEQFF	TGCGCCAGCAGCCAAGATCGGTATCCCTACAATGAGCAGTTCTTC
TRBV19	TRBJ2-1	15	-	-	CASSIGQTSNNEQFF	TGTGCCAGTAGTATTGGCCAAACTAGCAACAATGAGCAGTTCTTC
TRBV7-2	TRBJ2-3	16	-	-	CASSLGNGPFTDTQYF	TGTGCCAGCAGCTTAGGGAACGGTCCTTTCACAGATACGCAGTATTTT
TRBV19	TRBJ2-1	18	-	-	CASSHRRGSIITYNEQFF	TGTGCCAGTAGTCACCGACGCGGCTCTATTATCACCTACAATGAGCAGTTCTTC
TRBV19	TRBJ1-3	16	-	TRBD1	CASSFSTGGFGNTIYF	TGTGCCAGTAGTTTTTCGACAGGGGGTTTCGGAAACACCATATATTTT
TRBV4-1	TRBJ1-1	14	-	-	CASSQDLSGTEAFF	TGCGCCAGCAGCCAAGATTTGTCGGGAACTGAAGCTTTCTTT
TRBV9	TRBJ2-1	17	-	-	CASSAAGNGGTYNEQFF	TGTGCCAGCAGCGCCGCCGGGAACGGGGGAACCTACAATGAGCAGTTCTTC
TRBV30	TRBJ2-1	13	-	TRBD1	CATQDRNELKQFF	TGTGCCACTCAGGACAGGAACGAACTCAAGCAGTTCTTC
TRBV29-1	TRBJ1-1	13	-	-	CSVGPGLNTEAFF	TGCAGCGTTGGCCCAGGCCTTAACACTGAAGCTTTCTTT
TRBV19	TRBJ1-1	13	few	TRBD1	CASSITGAGEAFF	TGTGCCAGTAGTATCACAGGGGCCGGTGAAGCTTTCTTT
TRBV9	TRBJ1-1	14	-	-	CASSVDGGRTEAFF	TGTGCCAGCAGCGTAGATGGAGGAAGGACTGAAGCTTTCTTT
TRBV6-1	TRBJ2-1	16	-	TRBD1	CASSARTGYRWNEQFF	TGTGCCAGCAGTGCCCGGACAGGGTATAGATGGAATGAGCAGTTCTTC
TRBV5-6	TRBJ1-2	14	-	-	CASSKKRGNYGYTF	TGTGCCAGCAGCAAAAAAAGGGGCAACTATGGCTACACCTTC
TRBV13	TRBJ1-1	14	-	-	CASSLGQGGTEAFF	TGTGCCAGCAGCTTAGGTCAGGGTGGCACTGAAGCTTTCTTT
TRBV10-1	TRBJ2-1	15	once	-	CASSESGGSYNEQFF	TGCGCCAGCAGTGAGTCCGGGGGTTCCTACAATGAGCAGTTCTTC
TRBV7-9	TRBJ1-1	15	-	-	CASSGGAHGNTEAFF	TGTGCCAGCAGCGGGGGGGCCCATGGTAACACTGAAGCTTTCTTT
TRBV6-5	TRBJ1-5	15	-	-	CASSPTGNGHQPQHF	TGTGCCAGCAGCCCAACAGGGAATGGACATCAGCCCCAGCATTTT
TRBV5-1	TRBJ2-5	14	-	-	CASSRERFLETQYF	TGCGCCAGCTCGAGGGAAAGATTCTTAGAGACCCAGTACTTC
TRBV9	TRBJ2-7	14	-	TRBD2	CASSVGGGAYEQYF	TGTGCCAGCAGCGTAGGCGGGGGAGCCTACGAGCAGTACTTC
TRBV19	TRBJ1-2	16	once	TRBD1	CASSIAFGGQDYGYTF	TGTGCCAGTAGTATAGCCTTCGGGGGACAGGACTATGGCTACACCTTC
TRBV6-1	TRBJ2-3	14	once	-	CAIAVGTSTDTQYF	TGTGCCATCGCTGTAGGTACTAGCACAGATACGCAGTATTTT
TRBV11-3	TRBJ1-1	15	-	TRBD1	CASSLGDRESTEAFF	TGTGCCAGCAGCTTAGGGGACAGGGAGAGCACTGAAGCTTTCTTT
TRBV2	TRBJ2-5	13	-	-	CASSEAGGETQYF	TGTGCCAGCAGTGAAGCTGGGGGGGAGACCCAGTACTTC
TRBV7-8	TRBJ1-1	18	-	-	CASSFTINREGDGTEAFF	TGTGCCAGCAGCTTCACAATCAATAGGGAAGGGGATGGCACTGAAGCTTTCTTT
TRBV29-1	TRBJ2-7	12	-	-	CSVPSETHEQYF	TGCAGCGTTCCGTCGGAGACCCACGAGCAGTACTTC
TRBV2	TRBJ2-1	14	-	TRBD1	CASRWGQEYNEQFF	TGTGCCAGCAGGTGGGGACAGGAATACAATGAGCAGTTCTTC
TRBV27	TRBJ1-2	14	-	-	CASSFRWDGPGYTF	TGTGCCAGCAGTTTTCGTTGGGACGGCCCAGGCTACACCTTC
TRBV4-3	TRBJ2-3	14	once	-	CASSQEWGASTQYF	TGCGCCAGCAGCCAAGAGTGGGGGGCGTCTACGCAGTATTTT
TRBV9	TRBJ2-5	15	once	-	CASSVGGGGLETQYF	TGTGCCAGCAGCGTAGGGGGAGGGGGCCTAGAGACCCAGTACTTC
TRBV6-1	TRBJ2-2	16	-	TRBD2	CASSGLAGGNTGELFF	TGTGCCAGCAGTGGACTAGCGGGAGGGAACACCGGGGAGCTGTTTTTT
TRBV6-5	TRBJ2-1	16	-	-	CASSYSWDGGYNEQFF	TGTGCCAGCAGTTACTCTTGGGACGGAGGCTACAATGAGCAGTTCTTC
TRBV19	TRBJ2-3	14	-	-	CASSIGGATDTQYF	TGTGCCAGTAGTATAGGGGGCGCCACAGATACGCAGTATTTT
TRBV18	TRBJ2-7	13	-	-	CASSPQQGYEQYF	TGTGCCAGCTCACCCCAACAGGGCTACGAGCAGTACTTC
TRBV19	TRBJ1-2	12	-	-	CATLGGAYGYTF	TGTGCCACCCTAGGGGGGGCCTATGGCTACACCTTC
TRBV5-1	TRBJ1-4	16	-	-	CASSLAGGPQSEKLFF	TGCGCCAGCAGCTTGGCAGGTGGGCCGCAGTCTGAAAAACTGTTTTTT
TRBV10-3	TRBJ2-5	14	-	-	CAISWGLSQETQYF	TGTGCCATCAGTTGGGGACTGAGCCAAGAGACCCAGTACTTC
TRBV7-8	TRBJ2-3	15	-	TRBD2	CASSLLAGVTDTQYF	TGTGCCAGCAGCTTGCTAGCGGGAGTGACAGATACGCAGTATTTT
TRBV4-3	TRBJ1-4	13	-	TRBD1	CASSHGQGGKLFF	TGCGCCAGCAGCCATGGACAGGGAGGGAAACTGTTTTTT
TRBV12-5	TRBJ2-2	16	-	TRBD2	CASGLGTSGGTGELFF	TGTGCTAGTGGTTTGGGGACTAGCGGGGGTACCGGGGAGCTGTTTTTT
TRBV6-6	TRBJ1-3	15	-	-	CASSYAPRGENTIYF	TGTGCCAGCAGTTACGCCCCGCGGGGGGAAAACACCATATATTTT
TRBV19	TRBJ1-1	14	-	-	CASSGRVRNTEAFF	TGTGCCAGTAGTGGCAGGGTTAGGAACACTGAAGCTTTCTTT
TRBV4-1	TRBJ1-1	15	-	-	CASSHTTVTNTEAFF	TGCGCCAGCAGCCATACGACGGTAACGAACACTGAAGCTTTCTTT
TRBV13	TRBJ2-1	16	-	TRBD2	CASSLGIAGGNNEQFF	TGTGCCAGCAGCTTAGGGATAGCGGGAGGAAACAATGAGCAGTTCTTC